What follows are 24 T cell receptor beta chains derived from one specimen sequenced in a study of cytomegalovirus exposure and HLA in healthy donors. Use of 60 Vbeta and 13 Jbeta primers characterized the PCR. Assay used: immunoSEQ multiplex PCR; TCRdb lists only in-frame clones, some missing. The sample holds roughly 170,000 clones, 78% seen once. The specimen sequenced was PBMCs. All receptors come from a woman aged 45-65 years in good health and CMV-seropositive.

This clone was seen only once. The V call is TRBV14, the J call TRBJ1-4; D not resolved. Trimming removed 3 bases at V and 5 bases at J, with 16 bases between. This CDR3 contains 16 residues. Germline V gene data show CDR1 as SGHDN and CDR2 as FVKESK. The CDR3 here is CASSHFSGRGNEKLFF. The CDR3 bases are TGTGCCAGCAGCCATTTTTCTGGACGGGGAAATGAAAAACTGTTTTTT. Combining the CDR3 with reference TRBV14 and TRBJ1-4 gives the whole variable domain EAGVTQFPSHSVIEKGQTVTLRCDPISGHDNLYWYRRVMGKEIKFLLHFVKESKQDESGMPNNRFLAERTGGTYSTLKVQPAELEDSGVYFCASSHFSGRGNEKLFFGSGTQLSVL.

The rearrangement uses TRBV7-6 and TRBJ2-2, with D perhaps TRBD1 (6 bases). The V and J ends lost 5 bases and 2 bases respectively, with 18 bases between them. This CDR3 is 17 amino acids long. Germline V gene lookup returns CDR1 SGHVS and CDR2 FNYEAQ. CDR3 loop: CASSQLFGTQNTGELFF. Here the CDR3 DNA reads TGTGCCAGCAGCCAACTTTTTGGGACACAAAACACCGGGGAGCTGTTTTTT.

The chain joins TRBV7-8 to TRBJ1-1; unclear D gene. V lost 2 bases and J lost 4, with 11 bases in between. CDR1 is SGHVS and CDR2 is FQNEAQ in the germline V gene. This CDR3 spans 14 amino acids. This CDR3 reads CASSLRPWSTEAFF. The DNA for the CDR3 is TGTGCCAGCAGCTTAAGGCCGTGGAGCACTGAAGCTTTCTTT.

J is TRBJ1-4 and V is TRBV5-1, with 9 bases that match TRBD1. This CDR3 is 15 amino acids long. Trimming cost V 1 base and J 7 bases; bases outside gene matches: 5. Germline assignment: CDR1 SGHRS and CDR2 YFSETQ. CDR3 loop: CASSLMTGGSEKLFF. In DNA form, the CDR3 reads TGCGCCAGCAGCTTGATGACAGGGGGTTCTGAAAAACTGTTTTTT.

CDR3 nucleotides: TGTGCCAGCTCACCAGAAGGGGGACACACTGAAGCTTTCTTT. It specifies CASSPEGGHTEAFF. The chain couples TRBV18 to TRBJ1-1; maybe TRBD1 (6 bases). CDR1 and CDR2 from the germline V gene are KGHSH and LQKENI. The CDR3 spans 14 residues. Trimming cost V 2 bases and J 3 bases, with 10 bases left between them.

The genes are TRBV6-4 and TRBJ2-7; tentatively, D is TRBD2 (5 bases). Germline CDR1 reads MRHNA; CDR2 reads SNTAGT. Trimming pared 1 base from V and 0 bases from J, leaving 22 bases between. The CDR3 length is 19 residues. The CDR3 sequence: CASSDYGYTGFQASYEQYF. In nucleotides, the CDR3 is TGTGCCAGCAGTGACTATGGATACACGGGATTTCAGGCCTCCTACGAGCAGTACTTC.

V is TRBV7-3 and J is TRBJ2-2, with D possibly TRBD2 on 6 matching bases. The V gene's germline CDR1 is SGHTA and CDR2 FQGTGA. The CDR3 length is 14 residues. Trimming pared 5 bases from V and 5 bases from J, leaving 12 bases between. The DNA of the CDR3 is TGTGCCAGCAGCCTTCCCGGGGGTACCGGGGAGCTGTTTTTT. The encoded protein is CASSLPGGTGELFF.

This clone was observed many times. The V and J genes are TRBV5-6 and TRBJ1-6; 7 nucleotides agree with TRBD1. CDR1 and CDR2 (germline): SGHDT, YYEEEE. The CDR3 runs 16 residues. V dropped 3 bases and J dropped 8; count of bases not matched to a gene: 11. CDR3 protein: CASSSNRGRLDSPLHF. The CDR3 DNA reads TGTGCCAGCAGCTCGAACAGGGGTAGGTTGGATTCACCCCTCCACTTT. Looking up the rest from reference TRBV5-6 and TRBJ1-6 gives the full variable domain: DAGVTQSPTHLIKTRGQQVTLRCSPKSGHDTVSWYQQALGQGPQFIFQYYEEEERQRGNFPDRFSGHQFPNYSSELNVNALLLGDSALYLCASSSNRGRLDSPLHFGNGTRLTVT.

This clone was picked up one time. The chain employs TRBV5-1 and TRBJ2-2; the D is unclear. The CDR3 is 14 residues long. Between the trimmed V and J ends, which lost 5 bases and 2 bases, there was a span of 10 bases. Looked up from germline, CDR1 is SGHRS and CDR2 is YFSETQ. The CDR3 sequence is CASSQNANTGELFF. DNA of the CDR3: TGCGCCAGCAGTCAGAATGCCAACACCGGGGAGCTGTTTTTT.

This sequence joins TRBV25-1 and TRBJ1-2; D is possibly TRBD1 (5 bases). Germline CDR1 MGHDK, CDR2 SYGVNS. V dropped 9 bases and J dropped 5 bases, with 13 bases sitting between them. The CDR3 loop spans 12 amino acids. CDR3 loop: CASAGTAYGYTF. The CDR3 DNA sequence: TGTGCCAGTGCCGGGACTGCGTATGGCTACACCTTC.

This clone is a singleton in its sample. The chain has TRBV29-1 and TRBJ2-1, with a possible D match to TRBD1 (6 bases). Germline V gene data show CDR1 as SQVTM and CDR2 as ANQGSEA. V was cut by 4 bases and J by 4 bases, with 11 bases left in between. This CDR3 comprises 13 residues. CDR3 protein: CSVVGGRYNEQFF. Here the CDR3 DNA reads TGCAGCGTTGTAGGGGGTCGATACAATGAGCAGTTCTTC.

Notes on this clone: Distinct nucleotide sequences in the sample also encode this CDR3. The rearrangement joins TRBV4-2 to TRBJ1-5; D is ambiguous. The ends were cut back, 0 bases at V and 2 bases at J, with 5 bases in the middle. Germline-derived CDR1 and CDR2 are LGHNA and YNFKEQ. There are 14 residues in the CDR3. The CDR3 nucleotides are TGTGCCAGCAGCCAAGACCAGGGCAATCAGCCCCAGCATTTT. Its protein product is CASSQDQGNQPQHF.

The rearrangement uses TRBV14 and TRBJ2-5; D possibly corresponds to TRBD1 (5 bases). V was trimmed by 1 base and J by 10 bases, leaving 19 bases between them. The CDR3 is 15 amino acids. The germline V gene encodes CDR1 SGHDN and CDR2 FVKESK. For the CDR3, the DNA is TGTGCCAGCAGCCAAGTTAGGGGCCCTAAGGACCTCCAGTACTTC. This codes for CASSQVRGPKDLQYF.

The V call is TRBV19, the J call TRBJ2-3, with a weak D call TRBD2 (6 bases). Per the germline V gene, CDR1 is LNHDA and CDR2 is SQIVND (reference sequence). The ends were cut back, 7 bases at V and 3 bases at J, with 14 bases in the middle. The length of the CDR3 is 14 residues. CDR3 bases: TGTGCCAGTAAGGAGGGCCCCTCGACAGATACGCAGTATTTT. It codes for CASKEGPSTDTQYF.

This clone was detected only a few times. V gene TRBV7-9 combines with J gene TRBJ1-1; D unresolved. Trimming stripped 2 bases from V and 0 bases from J, with 10 bases between. This CDR3 region has 15 residues. The germline gives CDR1 SEHNR, CDR2 FQNEAQ (reference sequence). The CDR3 sequence: CASSLSGGLNTEAFF. CDR3 bases: TGTGCCAGCAGCTTATCGGGAGGATTGAACACTGAAGCTTTCTTT.

The chain uses TRBV6-1 and TRBJ2-6, with D maybe TRBD2 (6 bases). Per germline, CDR1 MNHNS and CDR2 SASEGT. V lost 1 base, J lost 4 bases, and 11 bases lay in between. The CDR3 has 16 amino acids. The CDR3 DNA is TGTGCCAGCAGTGAAGTCCAGGCGGGAGGGGCCAACGTCCTGACTTTC. Amino acid sequence: CASSEVQAGGANVLTF.

This chain joins TRBV5-4 and TRBJ2-6; no clear D. The germline gives CDR1 SGHNT, CDR2 YYREEE (reference sequence). The V end was cut by 0 bases, the J end by 4 bases, with 8 bases between. The CDR3 runs to 15 residues. The CDR3 is CASSLGGAGANVLTF. DNA of the CDR3: TGTGCCAGCAGCTTGGGAGGAGCCGGGGCCAACGTCCTGACTTTC.

The J gene is TRBJ1-6, the V gene TRBV5-4; D is undetermined. The CDR3 totals 15 residues. Per the germline V gene, CDR1 is SGHNT and CDR2 is YYREEE (reference sequence). With 4 bases removed from V and 1 base from J, the gap between germline ends came to 9 bases. The CDR3 DNA is TGTGCCAGCAGCCGTGAGGGATCCTATAATTCACCCCTCCACTTT. Its protein product is CASSREGSYNSPLHF.

V is TRBV9 and J is TRBJ2-6, with D maybe TRBD2 (6 bases). CDR1 is SGDLS, CDR2 YYNGEE, per germline. This CDR3 has 15 residues. The V end lost 4 bases, the J end lost 4 bases, and 12 bases lay between the germline ends. The CDR3 region has the DNA TGTGCCAGCAGCTCCGGGGGACCCGGGGCCAACGTCCTGACTTTC. It codes for CASSSGGPGANVLTF. The whole variable domain, remainder taken from reference TRBV9 and TRBJ2-6, is DSGVTQTPKHLITATGQRVTLRCSPRSGDLSVYWYQQSLDQGLQFLIQYYNGEERAKGNILERFSAQQFPDLHSELNLSSLELGDSALYFCASSSGGPGANVLTFGAGSRLTVL.

This sequence joins TRBV18 and TRBJ1-5; 8 nucleotides match TRBD1. The J segment lost 6 bases and the V segment lost 6 bases, leaving 7 bases of the junction unmatched. The germline V gene has CDR1 KGHSH and CDR2 LQKENI. The CDR3 contains 14 residues. The CDR3 loop is CASSPGQASQPQHF. The CDR3 DNA sequence: TGTGCCAGCTCCCCGGGACAGGCTTCTCAGCCCCAGCATTTT.

This sequence joins TRBV11-2 and TRBJ2-2; D is perhaps TRBD2 (6 bases). Germline V gene sequence: CDR1 SGHAT, CDR2 FQNNGV. The CDR3 has 15 amino acids. V was trimmed by 5 bases and J by 5 bases, leaving 15 bases between them. This chain's CDR3 is CASSPLGGRTGELFF. The CDR3 DNA is TGTGCCAGCAGCCCCTTGGGGGGAAGGACCGGGGAGCTGTTTTTT. Full variable domain (rest looked up from reference TRBV11-2 and TRBJ2-2): EAGVAQSPRYKIIEKRQSVAFWCNPISGHATLYWYQQILGQGPKLLIQFQNNGVVDDSQLPKDRFSAERLKGVDSTLKIQPAKLEDSAVYLCASSPLGGRTGELFFGEGSRLTVL.

This clone was counted between two and nine times. CDR3 loop: CASSEQGFEAFF. CDR3 coding DNA: TGTGCCAGCAGTGAACAGGGATTTGAAGCTTTCTTT. This sequence joins TRBV6-1 and TRBJ1-1; perhaps TRBD1 as D (5 bases). In germline, CDR1 is MNHNS, CDR2 SASEGT. V lost 2 bases and J lost 7, with 8 bases in between. The CDR3 runs to 12 residues.

V and J are TRBV2 and TRBJ1-5, with D unresolved. This CDR3 is built from 15 residues. V lost 5 bases, J lost 7 bases, and 18 bases lay in between. CDR1 and CDR2 (germline): SNHLY, FYNNEI. The CDR3 reads CASSPLGPAGQPQHF. DNA of the CDR3: TGTGCCAGCAGTCCCTTAGGGCCTGCGGGGCAGCCCCAGCATTTT. Together with reference TRBV2 and TRBJ1-5, the CDR3 gives the full variable domain: EPEVTQTPSHQVTQMGQEVILRCVPISNHLYFYWYRQILGQKVEFLVSFYNNEISEKSEIFDDQFSVERPDGSNFTLKIRSTKLEDSAMYFCASSPLGPAGQPQHFGDGTRLSIL.

This chain links TRBV5-4 with TRBJ2-1; D call uncertain. In germline, CDR1 is SGHNT, CDR2 YYREEE (reference sequence). CDR3 length: 11 residues. The V gene lost 5 bases and the J gene lost 5 bases, with 5 bases spanning the gap. CDR3: CASRSDNEQFF. The CDR3 bases are TGTGCCAGCAGGTCCGACAATGAGCAGTTCTTC. The full variable domain, completed using reference TRBV5-4 and TRBJ2-1, is ETGVTQSPTHLIKTRGQQVTLRCSSQSGHNTVSWYQQALGQGPQFIFQYYREEENGRGNFPPRFSGLQFPNYSSELNVNALELDDSALYLCASRSDNEQFFGPGTRLTVL.